The 15 T cell receptor beta chains below were found in one sample sequenced in a study of control samples from healthy donors and cancer patients. Using immunoSEQ multiplex PCR, the repertoire was profiled, and TCRdb retains in-frame clones only, with some absent. The sample comprises about 250,000 clones, around 80% of which are singletons, and approximately 12% rests with the top ten. Sample: PBMCs. These receptors originate from a woman aged 55-69 years with lung cancer.

V is TRBV5-5 and J is TRBJ2-3, with 10 bases aligning to TRBD1. CDR1 and CDR2 (germline): SGHKS, YYEKEE (reference sequence). The CDR3 spans 15 residues. V lost 3 bases to trimming and J lost 3 bases; unmatched junction nucleotides: 4. The CDR3 loop is CASSSRQGATDTQYF. The DNA for the CDR3 is TGTGCCAGCAGCTCCCGACAGGGGGCGACAGATACGCAGTATTTT. Looking up the rest from reference TRBV5-5 and TRBJ2-3 gives the full variable domain: DAGVTQSPTHLIKTRGQQVTLRCSPISGHKSVSWYQQVLGQGPQFIFQYYEKEERGRGNFPDRFSARQFPNYSSELNVNALLLGDSALYLCASSSRQGATDTQYFGPGTRLTVL.

This clone appeared a few times. The J gene is TRBJ1-2, the V gene TRBV3-1 (or the pseudogene TRBV3-2), with no clear D. The CDR3 is made up of 15 amino acids. The germline gives CDR1 LGHDT, CDR2 YNNKEL (reference sequence). Trimming stripped 0 bases from V and 4 bases from J, with 12 bases between. CDR3 protein: CASSQETRTGYGYTF. CDR3 nucleotides: TGTGCCAGCAGCCAAGAAACAAGGACGGGCTATGGCTACACCTTC.

The rearrangement joins TRBV28 to TRBJ1-3, with 9 bases fitting TRBD1. Germline assignment: CDR1 MDHEN and CDR2 SYDVKM. J was trimmed by 4 bases and V by 10 bases; bases with no gene match: 11. The CDR3 consists of 15 residues. CDR3 nucleotides: TGTGCCATCCACCCGGGGACAGGGTTAGGAAACACCATATATTTT. It encodes CAIHPGTGLGNTIYF.

This clone was counted once. The J gene is TRBJ2-2, the V gene TRBV19; 8 bases are shared with TRBD2. V lost 7 bases, J lost 5 bases, and 15 bases stayed unmatched. The CDR3 consists of 17 residues. Germline loops: CDR1 LNHDA, CDR2 SQIVND (reference sequence). The CDR3 loop is CASTTSSGNFKTGELFF. The DNA for the CDR3 is TGTGCCAGTACGACGAGTAGCGGGAATTTCAAAACCGGGGAGCTGTTTTTT.

This clone was found once. V usage is TRBV2 and J usage is TRBJ2-6, with D perhaps TRBD1 (6 bases). Germline-derived CDR1 and CDR2 are SNHLY and FYNNEI. The CDR3 sequence is 16 residues long. V gave up 8 bases and J gave up 3 bases, with 17 bases separating them. CDR3 amino acids: CASSGQTHLGANVLTF. Here the CDR3 DNA reads TGTGCCAGCTCCGGACAGACTCATCTTGGGGCCAACGTCCTGACTTTC. The full variable domain, completed using reference TRBV2 and TRBJ2-6, is EPEVTQTPSHQVTQMGQEVILRCVPISNHLYFYWYRQILGQKVEFLVSFYNNEISEKSEIFDDQFSVERPDGSNFTLKIRSTKLEDSAMYFCASSGQTHLGANVLTFGAGSRLTVL.

The chain links TRBV9 to TRBJ1-3, with unresolved D. The CDR3 has 12 amino acids. The V and J ends lost 2 bases and 8 bases respectively, with 8 bases between them. Germline loops: CDR1 SGDLS, CDR2 YYNGEE. CDR3: CASSVCGDTIYF. CDR3 bases: TGTGCCAGCAGCGTCTGCGGGGACACCATATATTTT.

The rearrangement links TRBV18 to TRBJ2-3; D remains ambiguous. The V and J ends lost 4 bases and 3 bases respectively, with 2 bases between them. This CDR3 has 11 residues. CDR1 is KGHSH and CDR2 is LQKENI in the germline V gene. The CDR3 here is CASSLTDTQYF. The DNA of the CDR3 is TGTGCCAGCTCACTTACAGATACGCAGTATTTT.

As concerns this clone: The sample holds other DNA sequences that translate to the same CDR3. The rearrangement links TRBV3-1 (or the pseudogene TRBV3-2) to TRBJ2-2, with D perhaps assigned TRBD1 or TRBD2 (5 bases each). V was shortened by 4 bases and J by 5 bases, with 5 bases between the two germline ends. There are 12 residues in the CDR3. The germline V gene has CDR1 LGHDT and CDR2 YNNKEL (reference sequence). CDR3 residues: CASSRGTGELFF. Here the CDR3 DNA reads TGTGCCAGCAGCCGGGGGACCGGGGAGCTGTTTTTT.

The chain is built from TRBV28 and TRBJ2-5, with D maybe TRBD2 (6 bases). V lost 6 bases and J 2 bases, leaving 10 bases between the germline ends. The length of the CDR3 is 13 residues. CDR1 and CDR2 from the germline V gene are MDHEN and SYDVKM. Written as DNA, the CDR3 is TGTGCCAGCAGGAGCGGGCCACAAGAGACCCAGTACTTC. Its translation is CASRSGPQETQYF.

The V gene is TRBV9, the J gene TRBJ1-4; a possible D gene is TRBD1 (5 bases). CDR1 is SGDLS, CDR2 YYNGEE, per germline. The V end was cut by 4 bases, the J end by 3 bases, with 13 bases between. This CDR3 contains 15 residues. In nucleotides, the CDR3 is TGTGCCAGCAGCCCGAGCCCAGGGTCTAATGAAAAACTGTTTTTT. Protein: CASSPSPGSNEKLFF.

The chain employs TRBV10-3 and TRBJ2-3; 8 bases fit TRBD2. The trim removed 7 bases at V and 6 bases at J, leaving 6 bases unmatched. CDR1 ENHRY and CDR2 SYGVKD come from the germline V gene. The length of the CDR3 is 13 residues. The DNA of the CDR3 is TGTGCCATCACGGGGGGGGCCGGGGATACGCAGTATTTT. Amino acid sequence: CAITGGAGDTQYF.

The chain combines TRBV5-5 with TRBJ2-6; D may be TRBD1 or TRBD2 (5 bases each). Trimming removed 7 bases at V and 0 bases at J, with 14 bases between. This CDR3 contains 16 residues. CDR1 SGHKS and CDR2 YYEKEE come from the germline V gene (reference sequence). The CDR3 is CASLPGRSSGANVLTF. The CDR3 DNA sequence: TGTGCCAGCTTACCGGGACGGAGCTCTGGGGCCAACGTCCTGACTTTC.

The V call is TRBV3-1 (or the pseudogene TRBV3-2), the J call TRBJ1-2; D unclear. Germline V gene data show CDR1 as LGHDT and CDR2 as YNNKEL (reference sequence). The CDR3 is made up of 17 amino acids. Trimming took off 9 bases at V and 3 bases at J, with 26 bases between the two ends. The CDR3 reads CARDMLWAPRSDYGYTF. The CDR3 bases are TGTGCCAGGGATATGCTTTGGGCTCCTCGGTCAGACTATGGCTACACCTTC.

The rearrangement joins TRBV28 to TRBJ1-5; D gene ambiguous. CDR1 MDHEN and CDR2 SYDVKM come from the germline V gene. The CDR3 is 16 amino acids. Deletions cut 4 bases from V and 0 bases from J, with 13 bases between. In DNA form, the CDR3 reads TGTGCCAGCAGTTCCCTAAGAGGTACTAGCAATCAGCCCCAGCATTTT. Amino acid sequence: CASSSLRGTSNQPQHF.

This clone occurred a few times. The gene calls are TRBV5-1 and TRBJ2-5; 9 bases agree with TRBD2. The CDR3 loop spans 16 amino acids. The junction had 8 bases not matched to a gene; V was cut back by 0 bases and J by 5 bases. Looked up from germline, CDR1 is SGHRS and CDR2 is YFSETQ. Written as DNA, the CDR3 is TGCGCCAGCAGCTTGGGGGCTAGCGGGAATAGGGAGACCCAGTACTTC. Encoded protein: CASSLGASGNRETQYF.